These T cell receptor beta chains were read from a single sample in a study of blood T cell repertoires in COVID-19. Generated by immunoSEQ multiplex PCR, the TCRdb table keeps only in-frame clones and is missing some. The data show about 150,000 clones, 85% to 90% seen once. The specimen was peripheral blood. These receptors all come from a woman aged 60-70 years with active COVID-19. The CDR3 runs from the conserved cysteine through the conserved F or W. The order of the fields is D gene, J gene, clone size, V gene, CDR3 protein, CDR3 DNA. A D gene is named only where the DNA matches it firmly. The size of a clone is reported for some rows only, either as once, few or many, or as a class for expanded clones.

d_gene: NA
j_gene: TRBJ2-7
abundance: NA
v_gene: TRBV29-1
CDR3aa: CSVVGVATSYEQYF
CDR3nt: TGCAGCGTTGTTGGAGTGGCTACCTCCTACGAGCAGTACTTC

d_gene: NA
j_gene: TRBJ1-1
abundance: NA
v_gene: TRBV7-9
CDR3aa: CASTPGGLNTEAFF
CDR3nt: TGTGCCAGCACCCCGGGGGGTTTGAACACTGAAGCTTTCTTT

d_gene: NA
j_gene: TRBJ2-1
abundance: NA
v_gene: TRBV19
CDR3aa: CASSRGSDAYNEQFF
CDR3nt: TGTGCCAGTAGCCGGGGTAGCGATGCCTACAATGAGCAGTTCTTC

d_gene: TRBD1
j_gene: TRBJ2-7
abundance: once
v_gene: TRBV5-1
CDR3aa: CASSPPLSTGLDEQYF
CDR3nt: TGCGCCAGCAGCCCACCCCTCTCGACAGGGCTCGACGAGCAGTACTTC

d_gene: TRBD1
j_gene: TRBJ1-1
abundance: NA
v_gene: TRBV6-6
CDR3aa: CASKEGAYTEAFF
CDR3nt: TGTGCCAGCAAGGAGGGGGCCTACACTGAAGCTTTCTTT

d_gene: NA
j_gene: TRBJ2-3
abundance: NA
v_gene: TRBV30
CDR3aa: CAWSRGGSSTDTQYF
CDR3nt: TGTGCCTGGAGTAGGGGGGGCTCTAGCACAGATACGCAGTATTTT

d_gene: NA
j_gene: TRBJ1-1
abundance: once
v_gene: TRBV19
CDR3aa: CASSILGRRDEAFF
CDR3nt: TGTGCCAGTAGTATATTGGGGCGTAGAGATGAAGCTTTCTTT

d_gene: NA
j_gene: TRBJ2-3
abundance: NA
v_gene: TRBV14
CDR3aa: CASSQRMRSSTDTQYF
CDR3nt: TGTGCCAGCAGCCAAAGAATGCGGTCCAGCACAGATACGCAGTATTTT

d_gene: TRBD1
j_gene: TRBJ1-1
abundance: NA
v_gene: TRBV19
CDR3aa: CASSWTGWRYTEAFF
CDR3nt: TGTGCCAGTAGTTGGACAGGTTGGAGGTACACTGAAGCTTTCTTT

d_gene: NA
j_gene: TRBJ2-3
abundance: NA
v_gene: TRBV28
CDR3aa: CASFQGTDTQYF
CDR3nt: TGTGCCAGCTTCCAGGGGACAGATACGCAGTATTTT

d_gene: NA
j_gene: TRBJ2-7
abundance: NA
v_gene: TRBV6-5
CDR3aa: CASSLSGISYEQYF
CDR3nt: TGTGCCAGCAGCTTATCAGGGATCTCCTACGAGCAGTACTTC

d_gene: TRBD1
j_gene: TRBJ1-4
abundance: once
v_gene: TRBV5-1
CDR3aa: CASSPPTGTGDEKLFF
CDR3nt: TGCGCCAGCAGCCCCCCGACCGGGACAGGGGATGAAAAACTGTTTTTT

d_gene: NA
j_gene: TRBJ1-5
abundance: once
v_gene: TRBV7-9
CDR3aa: CASSPDMNSQPQHF
CDR3nt: TGTGCCAGCAGTCCCGACATGAATAGTCAGCCCCAGCATTTT

d_gene: NA
j_gene: TRBJ2-1
abundance: NA
v_gene: TRBV7-2
CDR3aa: CASSLAGGTYNEQFF
CDR3nt: TGTGCCAGCAGCTTAGCGGGAGGAACCTACAATGAGCAGTTCTTC

d_gene: TRBD1
j_gene: TRBJ1-1
abundance: NA
v_gene: TRBV6-9
CDR3aa: CASSYSRQGLNTEAFF
CDR3nt: TGTGCCAGCAGTTATTCCCGACAGGGGCTGAACACTGAAGCTTTCTTT

d_gene: TRBD2
j_gene: TRBJ2-1
abundance: NA
v_gene: TRBV6-2/TRBV6-3
CDR3aa: CASSYSGGLAGYNEQFF
CDR3nt: TGTGCCAGCAGTTACTCGGGGGGACTAGCGGGGTACAATGAGCAGTTCTTC

d_gene: TRBD1
j_gene: TRBJ1-5
abundance: NA
v_gene: TRBV3-1/TRBV3-2
CDR3aa: CASSPTMFNPDRVQPQHF
CDR3nt: TGTGCCAGCAGCCCCACTATGTTTAACCCCGACAGGGTCCAGCCCCAGCATTTT

d_gene: NA
j_gene: TRBJ1-1
abundance: NA
v_gene: TRBV6-5
CDR3aa: CASSWSRAYMNTEAFF
CDR3nt: TGTGCCAGCAGTTGGAGCAGGGCATACATGAACACTGAAGCTTTCTTT

d_gene: NA
j_gene: TRBJ2-1
abundance: NA
v_gene: TRBV6-5
CDR3aa: CASSRTRTSNEQFF
CDR3nt: TGTGCCAGCAGTCGAACTAGGACCAGCAATGAGCAGTTCTTC

d_gene: TRBD2
j_gene: TRBJ2-7
abundance: NA
v_gene: TRBV5-4
CDR3aa: CASSLPGLAGYEQYF
CDR3nt: TGTGCCAGCAGCTTACCGGGACTAGCGGGCTACGAGCAGTACTTC

d_gene: TRBD1
j_gene: TRBJ1-5
abundance: NA
v_gene: TRBV4-1
CDR3aa: CASRRTGGGNQPQHF
CDR3nt: TGCGCCAGCAGGCGGACAGGGGGCGGCAATCAGCCCCAGCATTTT

d_gene: NA
j_gene: TRBJ2-1
abundance: once
v_gene: TRBV7-7
CDR3aa: CASSLLTGNNEQFF
CDR3nt: TGTGCTAGCAGCTTACTAACAGGGAATAATGAGCAGTTCTTC

d_gene: NA
j_gene: TRBJ2-2
abundance: NA
v_gene: TRBV7-8
CDR3aa: CASSLRPRTNTGELFF
CDR3nt: TGTGCCAGCAGCTTACGGCCCCGGACTAACACCGGGGAGCTGTTTTTT

d_gene: NA
j_gene: TRBJ2-7
abundance: NA
v_gene: TRBV27
CDR3aa: CASSSSGAGSEQYF
CDR3nt: TGTGCCAGCAGTTCCTCGGGAGCTGGGAGCGAGCAGTACTTC

d_gene: NA
j_gene: TRBJ1-1
abundance: NA
v_gene: TRBV27
CDR3aa: CASSGTGLAFF
CDR3nt: TGTGCCAGCAGTGGCACAGGGTTGGCTTTCTTT

d_gene: TRBD2
j_gene: TRBJ2-1
abundance: NA
v_gene: TRBV10-3
CDR3aa: CASSSGVYNEQFF
CDR3nt: TGTGCCAGCTCTAGCGGGGTCTACAATGAGCAGTTCTTC

d_gene: NA
j_gene: TRBJ2-6
abundance: NA
v_gene: TRBV28
CDR3aa: CASSWDWDSSGANVLTF
CDR3nt: TGTGCCAGCAGCTGGGACTGGGACAGCTCTGGGGCCAACGTCCTGACTTTC

d_gene: NA
j_gene: TRBJ2-7
abundance: NA
v_gene: TRBV5-6
CDR3aa: CASSSAPHREFYEQYF
CDR3nt: TGTGCCAGCAGCTCCGCCCCTCACAGGGAATTCTACGAGCAGTACTTC

d_gene: TRBD1
j_gene: TRBJ1-2
abundance: NA
v_gene: TRBV4-3
CDR3aa: CASSQEYGQGIYGYTF
CDR3nt: TGCGCCAGCAGCCAAGAGTACGGACAGGGGATCTATGGCTACACCTTC

d_gene: NA
j_gene: TRBJ1-1
abundance: NA
v_gene: TRBV7-2
CDR3aa: CASSLVPGILNTEAFF
CDR3nt: TGTGCCAGCAGCTTAGTGCCAGGGATATTGAACACTGAAGCTTTCTTT

d_gene: NA
j_gene: TRBJ1-1
abundance: few
v_gene: TRBV18
CDR3aa: CASSPPGRRAFF
CDR3nt: TGTGCCAGCTCACCTCCAGGGCGTCGAGCTTTCTTT

d_gene: NA
j_gene: TRBJ1-1
abundance: NA
v_gene: TRBV9
CDR3aa: CASSVVEGENTEAFF
CDR3nt: TGTGCCAGCAGCGTAGTTGAGGGGGAAAACACTGAAGCTTTCTTT